Presented here are 32 T cell receptor beta chains from one specimen sequenced in a study of molecular identifiers for immune sequencing clone quantification. Each CDR3 protein is one row after TCRdb ran MiXCR on the PCR reads. This repertoire shows roughly 320,000 distinct CDR3 sequences, around 21% found once; its top ten account for about 0.79%. Material for sequencing was naive CD8+ T cells from blood, with Jurkat cell RNA spiked in. Subset defined: FACS-sorted CD8+CD4-CCR7+CD45RA+ naive T cells. These receptors were taken from a human donor in good health. Some libraries in this study had Jurkat cell RNA spiked in.

Worth noting for this clonotype: A much larger clone is a single base away; this may be a read error. The chain joins TRBV20-1 to TRBJ1-6, with 8 bases fitting TRBD1. V lost 0 bases to trimming and J lost 10 bases; unmatched junction nucleotides: 8. The CDR3 spans 15 residues. Germline assignment: CDR1 DFQATT and CDR2 SNEGSKA (reference sequence). The CDR3 protein is CSARDQHDRGSPLHF. The DNA for the CDR3 is TGCAGTGCTAGAGATCAGCACGACAGGGGCTCACCCCTCCACTTT.

This clonotype was detected ten times or more. The chain uses TRBV9 and TRBJ2-1; tentatively, D is TRBD1 or TRBD2 (5 bases each). This CDR3 has 17 residues. From germline, CDR1 is SGDLS and CDR2 YYNGEE. V lost 0 bases, J lost 8 bases, and 21 bases lay in between. The CDR3 nucleotides are TGTGCCAGCAGCGTAGCCTCCGGGGCCACCCAACCGGATGAGCAGTTCTTC. Translation: CASSVASGATQPDEQFF.

This clonotype has a handful of counts. CDR3 DNA sequence: TGCAGTGCTAGAGTTAAGTCATCGGCTAGCGGCCAAGAGACCCAGTACTTC. It is translated as CSARVKSSASGQETQYF. The rearrangement uses TRBV20-1 and TRBJ2-5; 7 bases agree with TRBD2. CDR3 length equals 17 residues. V shed 1 base, J shed 1 base, and the junction held 12 bases outside the gene matches. Germline CDR1 reads DFQATT; CDR2 reads SNEGSKA (reference sequence).

This clonotype was seen many times. The chain is built from TRBV4-1 and TRBJ1-5; TRBD1 agrees at 8 bases. In germline, CDR1 is MGHRA, CDR2 YSYEKL. J lost 7 bases, V lost 2 bases, and 4 bases had no gene match. This CDR3 is built from 14 residues. CDR3 nucleotide sequence: TGCGCCAGCAGCCAATTGGACAGGGACCAGCCCCAGCATTTT. Amino acids: CASSQLDRDQPQHF.

This clonotype has more than one count but fewer than ten. The J gene is TRBJ1-4, the V gene TRBV4-3, with D unresolved. Germline V lookup: CDR1 LGHNA, CDR2 YSLEER. The CDR3 sequence is 16 residues long. Between the trimmed V and J ends, which lost 0 bases and 5 bases, there was a span of 13 bases. The CDR3 DNA follows: TGCGCCAGCAGCCAAGATTTTTTAGGAGCGAATGAAAAACTGTTTTTT. Translating gives CASSQDFLGANEKLFF.

Points on this clonotype: This may stem from a read error, because a much larger clone lies one nucleotide away. J is TRBJ1-4 and V is TRBV29-1; tentative D call: TRBD1 (6 bases). The CDR3 totals 13 residues. Germline V CDR1 and CDR2: SQVTM, ANQGSEA. V was pared by 5 bases and J by 8 bases, with 15 bases between. In nucleotides, the CDR3 is TGCAGCGTTTCGGGACGGGGGCCCGAAAAACTGTTTTTT. Encoded protein: CSVSGRGPEKLFF.

V usage is TRBV27 and J usage is TRBJ2-1, with a tentative D call TRBD1 (5 bases). The CDR3 extends over 13 amino acids. The V end lost 4 bases, the J end lost 7 bases, and 11 bases lay between the germline ends. Germline values: CDR1 MNHEY, CDR2 SMNVEV (reference sequence). Here the CDR3 DNA reads TGTGCCAGCAGTTACCCCCACAGGAATGAGCAGTTCTTC. Protein product: CASSYPHRNEQFF.

On this clonotype itself: It may be a read error: a sequence one base away is much more abundant. This rearrangement joins TRBV12-3 or TRBV12-4 to TRBJ2-3; possible D gene TRBD2, 5 bases. The CDR3 is 11 residues long. This CDR3 is CASTEGDTRYF. DNA of the CDR3: TGTGCCAGCACTGAGGGAGATACGCGGTATTTT.

In this sample, this clonotype turned up many times. The genes are TRBV5-1 and TRBJ1-1, with D tentatively TRBD1 (5 bases). Germline V gene data show CDR1 as SGHRS and CDR2 as YFSETQ. V was shortened by 4 bases and J by 7 bases, with 17 bases between the two germline ends. This CDR3 comprises 14 residues. This chain's CDR3 is CASSPDKWESEAFF. The CDR3 DNA is TGCGCCAGCAGCCCGGACAAGTGGGAAAGTGAAGCTTTCTTT.

In its sample, this clonotype was seen a few times. The CDR3 loop is CASSVGGLLGTEAFF. CDR3 in DNA: TGTGCCAGCAGTGTGGGGGGACTTTTGGGCACTGAAGCTTTCTTT. V and J are TRBV6-1 and TRBJ1-1, with D maybe TRBD1 (5 bases). This CDR3 is 15 amino acids long. The ends were cut back, 4 bases at V and 4 bases at J, with 16 bases in the middle. The germline V gene has CDR1 MNHNS and CDR2 SASEGT.

Remarks on this clonotype: Since a much larger clone is just one base distant, this may be a read error. The chain links TRBV14 to TRBJ2-2; no clear D. Germline CDR1 reads SGHDN; CDR2 reads FVKESK. This CDR3 spans 14 amino acids. The CDR3 here is CSSSETLGTGELFF. The CDR3 bases are TGTTCCAGCAGCGAGACTTTGGGAACCGGGGAGCTGTTTTTT.

Ten or more counts support this clonotype. The chain joins TRBV18 to TRBJ2-5, with TRBD1 matching over 7 bases. The CDR3 loop spans 17 amino acids. Germline V lookup: CDR1 KGHSH, CDR2 LQKENI. V was pared by 3 bases and J by 1 base, with 11 bases of the junction left unmatched. The CDR3 DNA sequence: TGTGCCAGCTCACCCGATAAAAGGACAGGAAGCCAAGAGACCCAGTACTTC. It encodes CASSPDKRTGSQETQYF.

This clonotype has only a few counts. The chain joins TRBV11-2 to TRBJ2-7; maybe TRBD1 (6 bases). This CDR3 contains 15 residues. Germline-derived CDR1 and CDR2 are SGHAT and FQNNGV. The V gene lost 5 bases and the J gene lost 1 base, with 15 bases spanning the gap. The CDR3 here is CASSQLTGTSYEQYF. For the CDR3, the DNA is TGTGCCAGCAGCCAATTGACAGGAACTTCCTACGAGCAGTACTTC.

This clonotype was picked up a small number of times. This chain connects TRBV27 to TRBJ2-7; D possibly corresponds to TRBD2 (6 bases). V lost 1 base and J lost 6, with 10 bases in between. CDR1 and CDR2 (germline): MNHEY, SMNVEV (reference sequence). This CDR3 is 13 amino acids long. This CDR3 is CASSLFGGGEQYF. The CDR3, as DNA: TGTGCCAGCAGTTTATTCGGGGGTGGCGAGCAGTACTTC.

V usage is TRBV20-1 and J usage is TRBJ2-7; 12 bases align to TRBD1. Per the germline V gene, CDR1 is DFQATT and CDR2 is SNEGSKA (reference sequence). The CDR3 is 15 residues long. Trimming took 3 bases from V and 5 from J; bases not matched to a gene: 8. The CDR3 protein is CSARGPGQGADEQYF. The CDR3 DNA sequence: TGCAGTGCTAGGGGCCCGGGACAGGGGGCTGACGAGCAGTACTTC.

Only one count was recorded for this clonotype. Being one base from a much bigger clone, this may be a read error. This sequence joins TRBV6-5 and TRBJ1-2, with TRBD1 as a possible D gene (6 bases). The CDR3 is made up of 12 amino acids. CDR1 is MNHEY and CDR2 is SVGAGI in the germline V gene. DNA for the CDR3: TGTGCCAGCAGTTCCGGACAGCGGGGCTACGCCTTC. It is translated as CASSSGQRGYAF.

The chain joins TRBV12-3 or TRBV12-4 to TRBJ2-7; TRBD1 aligns across 8 bases. The trim removed 6 bases at V and 6 bases at J, leaving 4 bases unmatched. The CDR3 extends over 12 amino acids. The CDR3 coding sequence is TGTGCCAGCAGCCCAGGGGGCGCCGAGCAGTACTTC. This encodes CASSPGGAEQYF.

This clonotype was counted between two and nine times. J is TRBJ1-4 and V is TRBV11-2; D call uncertain. Trimming left V 3 bases short and J 0 bases short, with 8 bases between. Germline V gene lookup returns CDR1 SGHAT and CDR2 FQNNGV. The CDR3 is 15 amino acids. The CDR3 sequence: CASSLRVATNEKLFF. CDR3 nucleotide sequence: TGTGCCAGCAGCTTGAGGGTCGCAACTAATGAAAAACTGTTTTTT.

The chain links TRBV15 to TRBJ2-3; D unresolved. Per germline, CDR1 LNHNV and CDR2 YYDKDF (reference sequence). The V and J ends lost 1 base and 2 bases respectively, with 13 bases between them. CDR3 length equals 16 residues. DNA for the CDR3: TGTGCCACCAGCAGAGGTCAGGCCCAAGACACAGATACGCAGTATTTT. Translation gives CATSRGQAQDTDTQYF.

This clonotype was seen ten or more times. The chain combines TRBV11-2 with TRBJ2-7; D unclear. This CDR3 has 12 amino acids. Germline V gives CDR1 SGHAT, CDR2 FQNNGV. Between the trimmed V and J ends, which lost 2 bases and 6 bases, there was a span of 8 bases. CDR3 loop: CASSLQAPEQYF. The CDR3 DNA is TGTGCCAGCAGCTTACAGGCGCCCGAGCAGTACTTC.

The chain recombines TRBV18 with TRBJ2-5, with 13 bases identical to TRBD2. Germline V gives CDR1 KGHSH, CDR2 LQKENI. V trimming: 3 bases; J trimming: 4 bases; junction bases outside the gene matches: 2. This CDR3 spans 15 amino acids. The CDR3 nucleotides read TGTGCCAGCTCACCGACTAGCGGGGGGAGAGAGACCCAGTACTTC. This encodes CASSPTSGGRETQYF.

In its sample, this clonotype was seen many times. V usage is TRBV13 and J usage is TRBJ2-2, with D hard to call. The CDR3 has 15 residues. CDR1 is PRHDT and CDR2 is FYEKMQ in the germline V gene (reference sequence). V lost 5 bases to trimming and J lost 1 base, with 11 bases between them. CDR3 sequence (DNA): TGTGCCAGCAGCCCCGAATCAAGGAACACCGGGGAGCTGTTTTTT. Amino acid sequence: CASSPESRNTGELFF. Full variable domain (outside the CDR3, taken from reference TRBV13 and TRBJ2-2): AAGVIQSPRHLIKEKRETATLKCYPIPRHDTVYWYQQGPGQDPQFLISFYEKMQSDKGSIPDRFSAQQFSDYHSELNMSSLELGDSALYFCASSPESRNTGELFFGEGSRLTVL.

This clonotype was seen many times. The chain employs TRBV7-2 and TRBJ2-7, with D perhaps matching TRBD1 (5 bases). Trimming took 5 bases from V and 4 from J, leaving 21 bases between them. This CDR3 has 16 residues. Germline-derived CDR1 and CDR2 are SGHTA and FQGNSA. The DNA of the CDR3 is TGTGCCAGCAGCCCAATCCCTTCGGGCAGGGATTACGAGCAGTACTTC. Amino acids: CASSPIPSGRDYEQYF.

Points on this clonotype: A much larger clone lies a single base off, so this may be a read error. The genes are TRBV20-1 and TRBJ2-7; no definite D call. This CDR3 comprises 11 residues. Germline V gives CDR1 DFQATT, CDR2 SNEGSKA (reference sequence). The CDR3 region is CRAPMVYEQYF. CDR3 nucleotides: TGCAGAGCCCCTATGGTCTACGAGCAGTACTTC.

In its sample, this clonotype was seen many times. This chain connects TRBV12-3 or TRBV12-4 to TRBJ2-3; TRBD2 matches at 7 bases. The CDR3 sequence is 19 residues long. V was pared by 4 bases and J by 4 bases, with 20 bases of the junction left unmatched. Here the CDR3 DNA reads TGTGCCAGCAGTTCGCCACCCGAGGGTGTCGGGAGGTTCTCAGATACGCAGTATTTT. Residues: CASSSPPEGVGRFSDTQYF.

This clonotype was detected ten times or more. This chain links TRBV5-5 with TRBJ2-3; 7 bases line up with TRBD2. CDR3 size: 16 residues. Germline CDR1 and CDR2: SGHKS and YYEKEE (reference sequence). The J segment lost 1 base and the V segment lost 2 bases, leaving 7 bases of the junction unmatched. CDR3 nucleotides: TGTGCCAGCAGCTTATTGGCGGGAGAACGCACAGATACGCAGTATTTT. It yields the protein CASSLLAGERTDTQYF.

This clonotype was counted at least ten times. The CDR3 nucleotides read TGTGCCAGCAGCTTAACCAGGAAGGGAACTGAAGCTTTCTTT. Translated: CASSLTRKGTEAFF. This chain joins TRBV7-9 and TRBJ1-1; no firm D call. Deletions cut 2 bases from V and 5 bases from J, with 12 bases between. CDR1 and CDR2 from the germline V gene are SEHNR and FQNEAQ (reference sequence). This CDR3 has 14 residues.

This clonotype has just a few counts. V is TRBV29-1 and J is TRBJ2-3; 10 positions match TRBD2. This CDR3 contains 17 residues. The trim removed 4 bases at V and 3 bases at J, leaving 13 bases unmatched. Looked up from germline, CDR1 is SQVTM and CDR2 is ANQGSEA. This CDR3 is CSVVILAGVRGTDTQYF. The CDR3 DNA is TGCAGCGTTGTTATCCTAGCGGGAGTGCGAGGGACAGATACGCAGTATTTT.

Note on this clonotype: A much larger clone lies a single base off, so this may be a read error. Since the CDR3 does not end with the conserved phenylalanine or tryptophan, this likely comes from a read error. This sequence joins TRBV5-3 and TRBJ2-7; the D gene is possibly TRBD2 (6 bases). TRBV5-3 belongs to the ORF category, with a function that is uncertain. The CDR3 length is 13 residues. CDR3 coding DNA: TGTGCCAGCAGCTTCGGGGGTTCCGACGAGCAGTACCTC. Translating gives CASSFGGSDEQYL.

This clonotype has a handful of counts. Here the CDR3 DNA reads TGTGCCACCAGTGATTTGCCAGGGACTAACACCGGGGAGCTGTTTTTT. It translates to CATSDLPGTNTGELFF. The rearrangement links TRBV24-1 to TRBJ2-2, with D possibly TRBD2 on 6 matching bases. CDR3 length equals 16 residues. Between the trimmed V and J ends, which lost 0 bases and 2 bases, there was a span of 9 bases. Germline assignment: CDR1 KGHDR and CDR2 SFDVKD.

Turning to this clonotype: A clone one base away is much larger, so this may be a read error. This chain connects TRBV30 to TRBJ2-7; no clear D. CDR3 length: 14 residues. CDR1 is GTSNPN, CDR2 SVGIG, per germline (reference sequence). V was trimmed by 2 bases and J by 7 bases, leaving 18 bases between them. The DNA of the CDR3 is TGTGCCTGGAGTTCGATAGAGGTTCAAGGGGAGCAGTACTTC. The encoded protein is CAWSSIEVQGEQYF.

Concerning this clonotype: A clone one base away is much larger, so this may be a read error. The CDR3 protein is CASSSGLRFNEQLF. CDR3 bases: TGTGCCAGCAGTTCGGGACTAAGGTTTAATGAGCAGCTCTTC. The J gene is TRBJ2-1, the V gene TRBV27, with TRBD2 matching over 7 bases. The CDR3 is 14 residues long. CDR1 is MNHEY and CDR2 is SMNVEV in the germline V gene (reference sequence).